These T cell receptor beta chains were read from a single sample in a study of identical twins. TCRdb ran MiXCR on the 5' RACE reads and lists one entry per CDR3 protein. The sample records approximately 490,000 distinct CDR3 sequences, 20% to 25% being singletons. The same data also contributed to another study, on yellow fever vaccine responses in identical twins.

Sequenced material: CD4+ T cells sorted from blood. The receptors were sampled from a young woman in good health. Both conserved end residues are part of each CDR3. The order of the fields is J gene, V gene, CDR3 protein.

TRBJ2-2,TRBV4-1,CASSQAGPDTANTGELFF
TRBJ2-1,TRBV7-3,CASSLGGSGVNEQFF
TRBJ2-1,TRBV24-1,CATSDRLAGGPRGDEQFF
TRBJ1-6,TRBV14,CASSQVPGNNSPLHF
TRBJ2-2,TRBV7-9,CASSSASGITDTGELFF
TRBJ2-5,TRBV20-1,CSASLAGGIQETQYF
TRBJ2-2,TRBV3-1,CASSATGTSGTGELFF
TRBJ2-7,TRBV10-3,CAISDGSGVYEQYF
TRBJ2-5,TRBV9,CASSVDGKETQYF
TRBJ1-2,TRBV29-1,CSVDRGSGYTF
TRBJ2-2,TRBV19,CASSRTGTGVAGELFF
TRBJ2-1,TRBV7-9,CASSLALTTYHEQFF
TRBJ2-4,TRBV12-3/TRBV12-4,CASSLEGEGIAKNIQYF
TRBJ2-4,TRBV2,CASRAGSPNIQYF
TRBJ2-2,TRBV28,CASSYRQPANTGELFF
TRBJ2-2,TRBV5-1,CASSWGTGVRELFF
TRBJ2-5,TRBV29-1,CSVEGRVRETQYF
TRBJ2-3,TRBV29-1,CSGLINTQYF
TRBJ1-5,TRBV20-1,CSAREGLAQPQHF
TRBJ2-2,TRBV2,CASTVGYTGELFF
TRBJ2-5,TRBV27,CAIRTSGSQTQYF
TRBJ2-7,TRBV28,CASSRNRGYEQYF
TRBJ1-4,TRBV5-1,CASSLPGQELFF
TRBJ2-3,TRBV28,CASSYLGSRGDTQYF
TRBJ2-2,TRBV10-3,CAISRGGADTGELFF
TRBJ2-7,TRBV20-1,CSARDIRTGVSEQYF
TRBJ2-2,TRBV20-1,CSARQGAWELFF
TRBJ2-1,TRBV29-1,CSVDRTSYNEQFF
TRBJ2-2,TRBV6-1,CASRPPGRIDTGELFF
TRBJ2-7,TRBV12-3/TRBV12-4,CASSHTGFEQYF
TRBJ2-7,TRBV10-3,CAISEVSGRNDEQYF
TRBJ2-2,TRBV7-6,CASSLFRGDRGTTGELFF
TRBJ2-1,TRBV2,CASSGLSGRSYNEQFF
TRBJ1-1,TRBV10-3,CAISGGRDTEAFF
TRBJ2-1,TRBV5-1,CASRTTGYYNEQFF
TRBJ2-1,TRBV9,CASSVGTSGPFYNEQFF
TRBJ2-5,TRBV6-5,CASSYLEQETQYF
TRBJ2-1,TRBV11-2,CASSLGSRGEQFF
TRBJ2-3,TRBV6-1,CASSEAGGTDTQYF
TRBJ2-3,TRBV4-2,CASSQVSIPRRLAGNTDTQYF
TRBJ2-2,TRBV25-1,CASRVTGAAGELFF
TRBJ2-7,TRBV11-2,CASRSDRTTYEQYF